This record looks at one T cell receptor (beta chain) sequence and its context. This clonotype has ten or more counts. Its target antigen remains unknown. Nothing much larger sits one base from this clone, and base qualities are not available. From the cysteine up to the phenylalanine, the CDR3 has a length of 17 residues. The CDR3 DNA has 51 bases and is translated from base 1. V loses 2 bases, J loses 0 bases, and the germline ends lie 16 bases apart. The germline V gene encodes CDR1 MGHDK and CDR2 SYGVNS. Ophthalmopathy patients were characterized by moderately to severely active disease, a Clinical Activity Score of at least 3, a NOSPECS grade of at least 4, and a disease duration under 3 months. Patients with other autoimmune diseases, uncontrolled infections, pregnancy or lactation were excluded. Clinical symptoms, serum thyroxine, TRAb, thyroid ultrasound and orbital computed tomography formed the basis of the diagnosis. Using Ficoll-Paque density gradient centrifugation, PBMCs were isolated from less than 13 ml of fresh peripheral blood. Total RNA was extracted with Trizol reagent and quality-checked on an Agilent 2100 Bioanalyzer.

The record originates from a study of Graves' ophthalmopathy and Graves' hyperthyroidism (dated by TCRdb to 2016 to 2019). With regard to the full study: Peripheral blood samples were taken at the time of initial diagnosis, before any treatment was given. The study used TCR beta repertoire signatures to distinguish Graves' ophthalmopathy from Graves' hyperthyroidism and to predict progression to ophthalmopathy. In total, around 130 blood samples were TCR-sequenced: 43 ophthalmopathy, some 75 hyperthyroidism and some 17 hyperthyroidism-to-ophthalmopathy patients. To explore V-J signatures distinguishing ophthalmopathy from hyperthyroidism, a discovery set of more than 95 patients (roughly 45 ophthalmopathy, 55 to 60 stable hyperthyroidism) was enrolled. An independent validation cohort was composed of 18 to 20 hyperthyroidism patients and 17 patients who later progressed from hyperthyroidism to ophthalmopathy. T-cell repertoires of thyroid tissue and blood were compared in six or seven hyperthyroidism patients. Once sampling was done, hyperthyroidism patients were given methimazole at a starting dose of 30 mg daily, while ophthalmopathy patients were given high-dose intravenous methylprednisolone.

For repertoire sequencing, TCR beta CDR3 regions were amplified from RNA transcripts. A first-round RT-PCR used HTBI primers with the Qiagen OneStep RT-PCR kit, followed by a second-round multiplex PCR, size selection and purification. Libraries were sequenced paired-end with 100 bp reads on an Illumina HiSeq2000. Turning to the authors' computational methods: SOAPnuke was used to process the reads, throwing out any read that had adapters, had uncalled bases, had a mean Phred below 15, or lacked an exact constant-primer or identifier match. COPE v1.2.5 was used to merge the high-quality paired reads. Unique nucleotide sequences were defined as clonotypes and aligned to IMGT TRB V, D and J references using MiTCR v1.1. The analysis was limited to V-J combinations with a frequency above 0.0001, which together covered over 99% of the repertoires. For each V-J combination, a TCR clonal expansion and chaos score was defined as the ratio of F50 clonal expansion to chaos observed in the TCRdist matrix. Features were reduced by Welch's t-statistics and random forest to approximately 12 V-J combinations, which fed a naive Bayes classifier. Thyroid-blood repertoire similarity was quantified with the Morisita-Horn index. The public reads were run again by TCRdb, first through fastp at Q25 and then through MiXCR, and only productive beta chains were kept. Entries are consolidated by CDR3 protein sequence, retaining the most common genes and DNA. These V and J calls are TCRdb output, not the study's own analysis. This sample lists about 740,000 distinct CDR3 sequences; around 40% were detected once. The ten largest clones represent about 40% of the sample.

Overall results and qualifications from the work: Sample size was not predetermined statistically, and investigators were not blinded to group allocation. Most expanded thyroid clonotypes with a frequency above 0.001 also appeared in blood, which suggests that blood repertoires may reflect the immune response in the thyroid. Ophthalmopathy was separated from stable hyperthyroidism by the 13-signature model with 85% to 90% sensitivity and less than 82% specificity in cross-validation and with 80%/75% in the test set. In validation, the model predicted ophthalmopathy progression with about 71% sensitivity and about 73% specificity; roughly 11 predicted patients were CT-confirmed with GO in a median of about 6.2 months.

The clonotype was recovered from an adult man with Graves' ophthalmopathy. Material: peripheral blood. The chain employs TRBV25-1 and TRBJ2-5; a weak D assignment points to TRBD1 (5 bases agree). This receptor has the CDR3 CASSEILGHAYQETQYF. The DNA sequence follows: TGTGCCAGCAGTGAAATACTCGGACACGCGTACCAAGAGACCCAGTACTTC. Where the CDR3 stops, the reference TRBV25-1 and TRBJ2-5 genes take over; the full variable domain is EADIYQTPRYLVIGTGKKITLECSQTMGHDKMYWYQQDPGMELHLIHYSYGVNSTEKGDLSSESTVSRIRTEHFPLTLESARPSHTSQYLCASSEILGHAYQETQYFGPGTRLLVL.